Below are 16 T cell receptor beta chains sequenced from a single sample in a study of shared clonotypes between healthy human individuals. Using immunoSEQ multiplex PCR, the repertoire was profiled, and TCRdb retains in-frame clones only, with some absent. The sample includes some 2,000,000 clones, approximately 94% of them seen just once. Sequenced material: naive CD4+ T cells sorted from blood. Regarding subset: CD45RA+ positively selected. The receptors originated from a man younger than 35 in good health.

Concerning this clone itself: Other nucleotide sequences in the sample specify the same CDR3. The CDR3 loop reads CASSGLAGGTDTQYF. The CDR3 DNA sequence: TGTGCCAGTAGTGGACTAGCGGGAGGGACCGATACGCAGTATTTT. The chain is built from TRBV19 and TRBJ2-3, with TRBD2 matching over 15 bases. Germline lookup yields CDR1 LNHDA and CDR2 SQIVND (reference sequence). CDR3 size: 15 residues. J lost 6 bases, V lost 5 bases, and 3 bases had no gene match. Supplemented by reference TRBV19 and TRBJ2-3, the full variable domain reads DGGITQSPKYLFRKEGQNVTLSCEQNLNHDAMYWYRQDPGQGLRLIYYSQIVNDFQKGDIAEGYSVSREKKESFPLTVTSAQKNPTAFYLCASSGLAGGTDTQYFGPGTRLTVL.

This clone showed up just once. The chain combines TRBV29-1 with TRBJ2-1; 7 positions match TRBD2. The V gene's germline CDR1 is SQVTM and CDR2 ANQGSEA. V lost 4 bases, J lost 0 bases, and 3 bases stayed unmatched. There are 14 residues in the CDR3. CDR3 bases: TGCAGCGTTGGTCGCGGGAGCTCCTACAATGAGCAGTTCTTC. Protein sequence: CSVGRGSSYNEQFF.

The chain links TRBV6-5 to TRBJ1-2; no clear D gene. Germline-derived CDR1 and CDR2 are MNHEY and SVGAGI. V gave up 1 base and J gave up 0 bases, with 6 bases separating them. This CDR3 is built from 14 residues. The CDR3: CASSYFRSNYGYTF. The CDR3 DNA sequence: TGTGCCAGCAGTTACTTCCGCTCTAACTATGGCTACACCTTC.

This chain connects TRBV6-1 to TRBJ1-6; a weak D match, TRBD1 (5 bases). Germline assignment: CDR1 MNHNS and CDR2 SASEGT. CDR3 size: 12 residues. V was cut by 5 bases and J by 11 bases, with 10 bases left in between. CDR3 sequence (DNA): TGTGCCAGCAGTAGGGGTCGGACACCCCTCCACTTT. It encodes CASSRGRTPLHF.

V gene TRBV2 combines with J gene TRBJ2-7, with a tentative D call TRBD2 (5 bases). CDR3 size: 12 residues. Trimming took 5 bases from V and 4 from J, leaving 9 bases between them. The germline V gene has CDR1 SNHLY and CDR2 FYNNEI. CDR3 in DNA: TGTGCCAGCAGTTTTTCGGGGTACGAGCAGTACTTC. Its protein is CASSFSGYEQYF.

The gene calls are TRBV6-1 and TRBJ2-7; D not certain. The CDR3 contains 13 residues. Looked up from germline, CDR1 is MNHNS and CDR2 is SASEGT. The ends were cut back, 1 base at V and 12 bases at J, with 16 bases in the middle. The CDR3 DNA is TGTGCCAGCAGTGAAGGGCCGATGTCGGGTTGGTACTTC. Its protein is CASSEGPMSGWYF.

The CDR3 DNA sequence: TGTGCCAGTAGTCGGCCAGGGGGCGTTCACGAGCAGTACTTC. Amino acid sequence: CASSRPGGVHEQYF. The rearrangement links TRBV19 to TRBJ2-7, with 8 bases matching TRBD1. Germline assignment: CDR1 LNHDA and CDR2 SQIVND (reference sequence). V lost 5 bases to trimming and J lost 5 bases; unmatched junction nucleotides: 8. The CDR3 runs to 14 residues.

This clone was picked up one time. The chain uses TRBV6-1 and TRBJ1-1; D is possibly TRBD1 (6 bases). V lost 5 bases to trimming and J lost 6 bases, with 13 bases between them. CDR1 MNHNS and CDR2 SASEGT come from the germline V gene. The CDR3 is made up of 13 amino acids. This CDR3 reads CASSMGGLSEAFF. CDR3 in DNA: TGTGCCAGCAGTATGGGGGGCCTATCTGAAGCTTTCTTT.

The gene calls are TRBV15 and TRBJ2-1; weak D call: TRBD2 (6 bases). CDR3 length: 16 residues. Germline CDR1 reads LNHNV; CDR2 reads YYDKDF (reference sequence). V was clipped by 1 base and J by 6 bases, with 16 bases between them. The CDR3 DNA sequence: TGTGCCACCAGCAGAGTACCGGGACTCGAGGCCAATGAGCAGTTCTTC. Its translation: CATSRVPGLEANEQFF.

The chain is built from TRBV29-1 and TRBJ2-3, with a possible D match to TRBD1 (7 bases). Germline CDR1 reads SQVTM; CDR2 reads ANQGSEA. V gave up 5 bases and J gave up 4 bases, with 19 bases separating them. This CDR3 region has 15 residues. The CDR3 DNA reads TGCAGCGTTCGTAGGGGGCTAGCGCTGGCAGATACGCAGTATTTT. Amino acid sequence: CSVRRGLALADTQYF.

This chain's CDR3 is CASSGSTGQLNTEAFF. The CDR3 DNA follows: TGTGCCAGCAGCGGATCCACGGGACAGCTGAACACTGAAGCTTTCTTT. The V and J genes are TRBV9 and TRBJ1-1, with 7 bases fitting TRBD1. CDR3 length: 16 amino acids. V lost 3 bases to trimming and J lost 0 bases; unmatched junction nucleotides: 8. Germline values: CDR1 SGDLS, CDR2 YYNGEE.

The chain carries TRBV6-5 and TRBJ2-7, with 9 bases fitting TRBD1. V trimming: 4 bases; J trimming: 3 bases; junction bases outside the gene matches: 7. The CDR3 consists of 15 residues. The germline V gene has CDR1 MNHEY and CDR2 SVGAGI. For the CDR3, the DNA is TGTGCCAGCAGTTCCCTCTCGGGACAGGGCTACGAGCAGTACTTC. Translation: CASSSLSGQGYEQYF.

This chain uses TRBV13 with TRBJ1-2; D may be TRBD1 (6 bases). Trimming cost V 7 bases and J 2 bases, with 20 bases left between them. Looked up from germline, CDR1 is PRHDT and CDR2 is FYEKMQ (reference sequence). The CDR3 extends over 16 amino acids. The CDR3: CASTTTGFNGNYGYTF. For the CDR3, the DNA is TGTGCCAGCACCACTACAGGGTTCAATGGGAACTATGGCTACACCTTC.

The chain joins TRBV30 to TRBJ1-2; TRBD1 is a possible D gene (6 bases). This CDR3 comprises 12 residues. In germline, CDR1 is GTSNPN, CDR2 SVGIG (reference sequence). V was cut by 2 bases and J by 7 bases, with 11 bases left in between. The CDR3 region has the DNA TGTGCCTGGAGTAACAGGGTTAGTGGCTACACCTTC. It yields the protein CAWSNRVSGYTF.

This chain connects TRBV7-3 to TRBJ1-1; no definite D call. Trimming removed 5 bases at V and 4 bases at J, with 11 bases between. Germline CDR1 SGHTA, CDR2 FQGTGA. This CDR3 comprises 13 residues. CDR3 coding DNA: TGTGCCAGCAGCCTCGCCGTCGGCACTGAAGCTTTCTTT. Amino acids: CASSLAVGTEAFF.

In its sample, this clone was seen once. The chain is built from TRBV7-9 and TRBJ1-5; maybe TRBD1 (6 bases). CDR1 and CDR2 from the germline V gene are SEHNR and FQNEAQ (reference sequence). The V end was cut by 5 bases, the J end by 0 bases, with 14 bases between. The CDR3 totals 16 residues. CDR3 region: CASSPWTVNSNQPQHF. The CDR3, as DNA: TGTGCCAGCAGCCCTTGGACAGTCAATAGCAATCAGCCCCAGCATTTT.